The 14 T cell receptor beta chains below come from one sample, sequenced in a study of blood T cell repertoires in COVID-19 (dated by TCRdb to 2020 to 2022). Preparation of the library involved the immunoSEQ multiplex PCR assay. Here the immuneACCESS table is served through TCRdb, limited to in-frame sequences with V and J called. Missing clones are a known gap in these copies; in checked studies unresolved V genes cover under half, and the rest lacks a known reason. For this sample there are roughly 230,000 clones; approximately 86% appear just once. Of the sample, around 0.7% is held by the ten largest clones. The sequenced sample consisted of peripheral blood. The receptors stem from a human donor in a cohort sampled during active COVID-19.

The chain carries TRBV19 and TRBJ2-7; tentative D call: TRBD2 (6 bases). This CDR3 has 14 residues. V was pared by 5 bases and J by 2 bases, with 13 bases between. In germline, CDR1 is LNHDA, CDR2 SQIVND (reference sequence). The CDR3 DNA is TGTGCCAGTAGTCGGTCGGGAGCCACCTACGAGCAGTACTTC. Amino acids: CASSRSGATYEQYF.

This clone was seen a few times. The rearrangement joins TRBV9 to TRBJ2-3; D is unclear. V was pared by 4 bases and J by 0 bases, with 15 bases between. The CDR3 runs 16 residues. Germline values: CDR1 SGDLS, CDR2 YYNGEE. In DNA form, the CDR3 reads TGTGCCAGCAGCCCTAGAGGTGGTAGAAGCACAGATACGCAGTATTTT. Its translation is CASSPRGGRSTDTQYF.

V gene TRBV7-2 combines with J gene TRBJ2-2; weak D call: TRBD2 (7 bases). This CDR3 is 14 amino acids long. From germline, CDR1 is SGHTA and CDR2 FQGNSA. With 1 base removed from V and 7 bases from J, the gap between germline ends came to 10 bases. As DNA, the CDR3 is TGTGCCAGCAGCTTAGGGGAGGGGGTCGGGGAGCTGTTTTTT. Amino acids: CASSLGEGVGELFF. Looking up the rest from reference TRBV7-2 and TRBJ2-2 gives the full variable domain: GAGVSQSPSNKVTEKGKDVELRCDPISGHTALYWYRQSLGQGLEFLIYFQGNSAPDKSGLPSDRFSAERTGGSVSTLTIQRTQQEDSAVYLCASSLGEGVGELFFGEGSRLTVL.

The chain carries TRBV7-2 and TRBJ2-5; 9 bases are shared with TRBD1. This CDR3 comprises 15 residues. V trimming: 0 bases; J trimming: 5 bases; junction bases outside the gene matches: 4. Germline V gene lookup returns CDR1 SGHTA and CDR2 FQGNSA. The CDR3 spells CASSLAGQGWETQYF. CDR3 in DNA: TGTGCCAGCAGCTTAGCGGGACAGGGCTGGGAGACCCAGTACTTC.

The chain has TRBV5-1 and TRBJ1-5, with a weak D call TRBD1 (6 bases). The CDR3 extends over 15 amino acids. The V end lost 0 bases, the J end lost 2 bases, and 9 bases lay between the germline ends. In germline, CDR1 is SGHRS, CDR2 YFSETQ. CDR3: CASSLASGGNQPQHF. In nucleotides, the CDR3 is TGCGCCAGCAGCTTGGCCTCAGGGGGCAATCAGCCCCAGCATTTT.

J is TRBJ1-6 and V is TRBV7-2; the D is unclear. Trimming took 7 bases from V and 11 from J, leaving 15 bases between them. This CDR3 is 13 amino acids long. Germline assignment: CDR1 SGHTA and CDR2 FQGNSA. The CDR3 reads CASTTGGRAPLHF. CDR3 bases: TGTGCCAGCACCACGGGCGGGAGGGCACCCCTCCACTTT.

The chain has TRBV25-1 and TRBJ2-2; D call uncertain. Trimming pared 0 bases from V and 4 bases from J, leaving 6 bases between. Germline V lookup: CDR1 MGHDK, CDR2 SYGVNS. There are 14 residues in the CDR3. The CDR3 protein is CASSEYRSTGELFF. In DNA form, the CDR3 reads TGTGCCAGCAGTGAATATAGAAGCACCGGGGAGCTGTTTTTT. Using reference TRBV25-1 and TRBJ2-2 for the parts outside the CDR3, the full variable domain is EADIYQTPRYLVIGTGKKITLECSQTMGHDKMYWYQQDPGMELHLIHYSYGVNSTEKGDLSSESTVSRIRTEHFPLTLESARPSHTSQYLCASSEYRSTGELFFGEGSRLTVL.

The chain combines TRBV4-1 with TRBJ2-7; 10 positions agree with TRBD1. CDR1 and CDR2 from the germline V gene are MGHRA and YSYEKL. CDR3 length: 16 residues. V dropped 1 base and J dropped 3; count of bases not matched to a gene: 6. The CDR3 nucleotides are TGCGCCAGCAGCCAAGGTGAAGGACAGGGGGTCTACGAGCAGTACTTC. Protein: CASSQGEGQGVYEQYF.

In this sample, this clone turned up a few times. This chain uses TRBV7-7 with TRBJ1-1; D not certain. CDR3 size: 13 residues. Germline V gene data show CDR1 as SSHAT and CDR2 as FNYEAQ (reference sequence). The ends were cut back, 1 base at V and 1 base at J, with 4 bases in the middle. The CDR3 sequence is CASSLGENTEAFF. DNA of the CDR3: TGTGCCAGCAGCTTAGGAGAGAACACTGAAGCTTTCTTT.

V and J are TRBV4-1 and TRBJ1-5; maybe TRBD1 (5 bases). V was clipped by 4 bases and J by 0 bases, with 13 bases between them. The germline V gene has CDR1 MGHRA and CDR2 YSYEKL. The CDR3 has 16 amino acids. The CDR3 here is CASSLGQGNSNQPQHF. The CDR3 bases are TGCGCCAGCAGCCTGGGCCAGGGTAATAGCAATCAGCCCCAGCATTTT.

This clone showed up just once. The genes are TRBV5-1 and TRBJ2-7; 7 positions match TRBD1. CDR3 length equals 14 residues. The V gene end was trimmed by 2 bases and the J gene end by 4 bases; junction bases not matched to a gene: 6. Germline V CDR1 and CDR2: SGHRS, YFSETQ. The CDR3 nucleotides are TGCGCCAGCAGCTTACAGGGGCAGGAATACGAGCAGTACTTC. Residues: CASSLQGQEYEQYF.

This chain joins TRBV6-6 and TRBJ1-2; D remains ambiguous. The CDR3 covers 13 residues. V lost 6 bases to trimming and J lost 8 bases, with 16 bases between them. Germline V gives CDR1 MNHNY, CDR2 SVGAGI (reference sequence). In nucleotides, the CDR3 is TGTGCCAGCAGCCAGCAGGTTATGTACGGCTACACCTTC. Encoded protein: CASSQQVMYGYTF.

This rearrangement joins TRBV7-2 to TRBJ2-7, with 11 bases that match TRBD2. The J segment lost 4 bases and the V segment lost 5 bases, leaving 16 bases of the junction unmatched. Germline values: CDR1 SGHTA, CDR2 FQGNSA. CDR3 size: 18 residues. The DNA for the CDR3 is TGTGCCAGCAGCCTACTTAGCGGGAGGGCAGGCGCTATTTACGAGCAGTACTTC. Protein: CASSLLSGRAGAIYEQYF.

The V gene is TRBV6-5, the J gene TRBJ2-7; no clear D gene. Germline V gives CDR1 MNHEY, CDR2 SVGAGI. V was cut by 7 bases and J by 2 bases, with 15 bases left in between. The CDR3 sequence is 14 residues long. In nucleotides, the CDR3 is TGTGCCAGCACCCCCCCGTCCCCCCCCTACGAGCAGTACTTC. Its translation is CASTPPSPPYEQYF.